This entry describes one TCR beta chain. These data originate in a study of blood T cell repertoires in COVID-19. Data came from immunoSEQ multiplex PCR; TCRdb stores just in-frame clones and leaves some out. The sample comprises 40,000 to 45,000 clones, 90% to 95% of which are singletons, and over 5% rests with the top ten. Sequencing was performed on peripheral blood. This TCR was recovered from a human donor in a cohort sampled during active COVID-19.

The CDR3 sequence: CASKGGIGADTQYF. The CDR3 region has the DNA TGTGCCAGCAAGGGCGGGATAGGTGCAGATACGCAGTATTTT. This chain joins TRBV6-5 and TRBJ2-3; D is possibly TRBD2 (6 bases). V gave up 7 bases and J gave up 4 bases, with 15 bases separating them. Germline assignment: CDR1 MNHEY and CDR2 SVGAGI. There are 14 residues in the CDR3.